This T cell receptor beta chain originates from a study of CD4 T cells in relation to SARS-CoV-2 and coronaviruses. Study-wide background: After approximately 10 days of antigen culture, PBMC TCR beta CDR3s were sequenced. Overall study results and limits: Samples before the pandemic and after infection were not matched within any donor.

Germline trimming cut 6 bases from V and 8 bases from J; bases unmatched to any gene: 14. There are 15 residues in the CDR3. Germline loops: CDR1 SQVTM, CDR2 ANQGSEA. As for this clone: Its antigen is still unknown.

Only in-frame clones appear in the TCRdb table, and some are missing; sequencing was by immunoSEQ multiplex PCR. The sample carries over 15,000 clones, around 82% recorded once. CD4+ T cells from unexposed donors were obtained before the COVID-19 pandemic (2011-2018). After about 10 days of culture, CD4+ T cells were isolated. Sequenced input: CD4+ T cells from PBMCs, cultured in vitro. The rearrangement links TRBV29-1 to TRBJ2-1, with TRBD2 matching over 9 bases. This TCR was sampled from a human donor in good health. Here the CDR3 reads CSVAGAGGSRDEQFF. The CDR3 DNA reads TGCAGCGTCGCAGGAGCGGGAGGTTCAAGGGATGAGCAGTTCTTC.